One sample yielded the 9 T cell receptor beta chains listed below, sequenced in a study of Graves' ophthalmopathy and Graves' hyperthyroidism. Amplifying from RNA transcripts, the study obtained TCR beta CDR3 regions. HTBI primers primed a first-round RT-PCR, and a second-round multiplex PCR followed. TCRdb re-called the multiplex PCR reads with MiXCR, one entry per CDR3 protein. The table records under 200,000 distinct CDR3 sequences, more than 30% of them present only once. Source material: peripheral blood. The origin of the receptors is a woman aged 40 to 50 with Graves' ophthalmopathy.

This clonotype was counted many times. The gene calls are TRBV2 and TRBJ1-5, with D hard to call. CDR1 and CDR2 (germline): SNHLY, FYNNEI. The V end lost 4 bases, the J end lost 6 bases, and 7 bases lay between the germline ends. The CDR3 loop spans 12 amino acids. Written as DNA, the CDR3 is TGTGCCAGCAGTGGACGGGTTCAGCCCCAGCATTTT. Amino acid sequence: CASSGRVQPQHF.

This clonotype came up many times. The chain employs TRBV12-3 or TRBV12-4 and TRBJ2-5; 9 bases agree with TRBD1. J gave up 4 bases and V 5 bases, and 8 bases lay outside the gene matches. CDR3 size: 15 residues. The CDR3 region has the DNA TGTGCCAGCAGTGCCGGGACAGGGATTGGAGAGACCCAGTACTTC. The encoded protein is CASSAGTGIGETQYF.

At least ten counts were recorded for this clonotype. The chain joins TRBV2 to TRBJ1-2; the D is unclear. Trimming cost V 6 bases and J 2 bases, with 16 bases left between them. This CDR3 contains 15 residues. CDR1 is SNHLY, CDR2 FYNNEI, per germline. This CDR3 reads CASSAPHGLNYGYTF. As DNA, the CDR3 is TGTGCCAGCAGCGCCCCCCACGGGCTCAACTATGGCTACACCTTC.

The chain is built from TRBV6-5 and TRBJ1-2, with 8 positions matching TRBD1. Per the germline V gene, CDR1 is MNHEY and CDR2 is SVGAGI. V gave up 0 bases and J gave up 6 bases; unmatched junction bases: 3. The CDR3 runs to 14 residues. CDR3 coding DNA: TGTGCCAGCAGTTACTCGGCGACAGGGGATGGCTACACCTTC. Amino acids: CASSYSATGDGYTF.

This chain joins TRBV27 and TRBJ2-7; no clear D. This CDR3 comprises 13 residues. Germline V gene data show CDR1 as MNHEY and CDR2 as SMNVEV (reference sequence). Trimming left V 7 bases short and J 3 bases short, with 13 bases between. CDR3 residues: CASISYDNYEQYF. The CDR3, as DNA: TGTGCCAGCATTTCCTACGACAACTACGAGCAGTACTTC.

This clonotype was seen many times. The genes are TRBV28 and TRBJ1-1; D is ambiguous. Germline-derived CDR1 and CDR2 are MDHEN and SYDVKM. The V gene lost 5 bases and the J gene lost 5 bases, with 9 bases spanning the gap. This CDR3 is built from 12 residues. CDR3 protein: CASSPLGTEAFF. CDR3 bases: TGTGCCAGCAGTCCCCTTGGGACTGAAGCTTTCTTT.

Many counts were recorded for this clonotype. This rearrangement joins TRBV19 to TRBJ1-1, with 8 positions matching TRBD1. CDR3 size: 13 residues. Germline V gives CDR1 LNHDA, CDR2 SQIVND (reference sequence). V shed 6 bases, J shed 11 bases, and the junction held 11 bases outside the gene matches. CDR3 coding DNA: TGTGCCAGTAGACCACAGGGGGATGTGGGTGCTTTCTTT. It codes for CASRPQGDVGAFF. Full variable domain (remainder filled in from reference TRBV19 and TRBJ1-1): DGGITQSPKYLFRKEGQNVTLSCEQNLNHDAMYWYRQDPGQGLRLIYYSQIVNDFQKGDIAEGYSVSREKKESFPLTVTSAQKNPTAFYLCASRPQGDVGAFFGQGTRLTVV.

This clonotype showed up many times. Here the CDR3 DNA reads TGTGCCAGCAGCACCGTGCCAGGGAACGAGCAGTACTTC. It yields the protein CASSTVPGNEQYF. This chain connects TRBV7-8 to TRBJ2-7; D might be TRBD1 (5 bases). Per germline, CDR1 SGHVS and CDR2 FQNEAQ. The V end was cut by 5 bases, the J end by 5 bases, with 13 bases between. The length of the CDR3 is 13 residues.

The CDR3 nucleotides are TGTGCCAGCAGTTTCGGGACAGATGACGAGCAGTACTTC. It translates to CASSFGTDDEQYF. The chain couples TRBV12-3 or TRBV12-4 to TRBJ2-7, with 7 bases aligning to TRBD1. V shed 3 bases and J 5 bases; nucleotides not matched to a gene: 4. The CDR3 spans 13 residues.